This TCR beta chain was retrieved from a study of control samples from healthy donors and cancer patients. The V and J ends lost 4 bases and 9 bases, in that order; junction bases with no gene match: 8. The CDR3 contains 13 residues. Germline CDR1 is SGHKS and CDR2 is YYEKEE (reference sequence). Here immunoSEQ multiplex PCR was the method, and the copy in TCRdb shows in-frame clones only, minus some. The sample contains some 120,000 clones, under 95% of which appear only once. Sequenced material: PBMCs. The rearrangement links TRBV5-5 to TRBJ2-7; 9 bases are shared with TRBD1. This TCR derives from a man over 45 with head and neck cancer. The CDR3 sequence: CASSRDRVGAQYF. In DNA, the CDR3 is TGTGCCAGCAGCCGGGACAGGGTTGGGGCGCAGTACTTC.